A single T cell receptor beta chain is shown here with its context. This sample is drawn from a study of T cells in tuberculosis. Study context: The T cells targeted glucose monomycolate, a mycobacterial lipid, via CD1B. Whole-study findings and limits: Low-affinity CD1B-GMM tetramer-binding T cells may have been missed.

TCRdb keeps only in-frame clones here, not all; method: immunoSEQ multiplex PCR. The profile covers roughly 60,000 clones, with about 76% appearing a single time and about 13% taken by the ten largest. After thawing and overnight rest, PBMC were stained with GMM-loaded CD1B tetramer, viability dye and anti-CD3 for sorting. The lipid loaded on the CD1B tetramers was C32 glucose monomycolate from Rhodococcus equi. CDR3 size: 17 residues. The V gene's germline CDR1 is MGHRA and CDR2 YSYEKL. With V trimmed by 3 bases and J by 0 bases, 10 bases remained unmatched. This sequence joins TRBV4-1 and TRBJ2-7; TRBD2 aligns across 8 bases. Sequenced: CD1b-GMM tetramer-negative cells sorted from PBMCs. The sequence came from an adult woman with latent tuberculosis. CDR3 in DNA: TGCGCCAGCAGCCATCCCCCGCGGGGGACTAGCTCCTACGAGCAGTACTTC. Translated, it gives CASSHPPRGTSSYEQYF.